Listed below are T cell receptor beta chains from one sample, sequenced in a study of control samples from healthy donors and cancer patients. Method: immunoSEQ multiplex PCR; TCRdb's copy keeps in-frame clones and lacks some. The sample contains 230,000 or so clones, just under 95% of which appear only once. The specimen was blood. The receptors were sampled from a man between 45 and 60 years old in good health. The CDR3 runs from the conserved cysteine through the conserved F or W. The D gene is left open where the match is weak. Clone size is given for some rows only: seen once, a few or many times, or a class if the clone is expanded.

J gene | clone size | V gene | D gene | CDR3 DNA | CDR3 protein
TRBJ1-1 | - | TRBV3-1/TRBV3-2 | - | TGTGCCAGCAGCCAAGGGGCGGCTGAAGCTTTCTTT | CASSQGAAEAFF
TRBJ2-7 | once | TRBV29-1 | - | TGCAGCGCCGGAAAGGGCTACGAGCAGTACTTC | CSAGKGYEQYF
TRBJ2-5 | once | TRBV29-1 | TRBD2 | TGCAGTGCTTCGGGAGGAGGGGAGACCCAGTACTTC | CSASGGGETQYF
TRBJ2-3 | - | TRBV10-1 | TRBD2 | TGCGCCAGCAGTTTAGGACTAGCGGGGTTAGATACGCAGTATTTT | CASSLGLAGLDTQYF
TRBJ2-3 | - | TRBV6-2/TRBV6-3 | - | TGTGCCAGCAGTTACACCCTCGGCGGAGATACGCAGTATTTT | CASSYTLGGDTQYF
TRBJ1-1 | - | TRBV11-1 | - | TGTGCCAGCAGCTTATCCCGTGGGACTGAAGCTTTCTTT | CASSLSRGTEAFF
TRBJ2-5 | - | TRBV18 | - | TGTGCCAGCTCACCAATCATCGGAGAGACCCAGTACTTC | CASSPIIGETQYF
TRBJ2-2 | - | TRBV11-3 | - | TGTGCCAGCAGCTGGTCCGGGACGGTCACCGGGGAGCTGTTTTTT | CASSWSGTVTGELFF
TRBJ2-7 | - | TRBV6-2/TRBV6-3 | - | TGTGCCAGCAGTTACTCGAATCGGGTATTGCGGGGAAACTACGAGCAGTACTTC | CASSYSNRVLRGNYEQYF
TRBJ1-5 | - | TRBV19 | - | TGTGCCAGTAGTCCCCAAAACAGGGTCAGCAATCAGCCCCAGCATTTT | CASSPQNRVSNQPQHF
TRBJ2-1 | once | TRBV4-3 | TRBD2 | TGCGCCAGCAGCCAACCAACAACCGGGACTAGCGGCTACAATGAGCAGTTCTTC | CASSQPTTGTSGYNEQFF
TRBJ2-6 | - | TRBV28 | - | TGTGCCAGCAGTTTATCCTGGCAGCAGAGTGTTCTGGGTGCCAACGTCCTGACTTTC | CASSLSWQQSVLGANVLTF
TRBJ1-3 | - | TRBV9 | - | TGTGCCAGCAGCACGACAGACTCTGGAAACACCATATATTTT | CASSTTDSGNTIYF
TRBJ1-5 | - | TRBV7-2 | - | TGTGCCAGCAGCTTTATCGGAAGCAATCAGCCCCAGCATTTT | CASSFIGSNQPQHF
TRBJ1-3 | - | TRBV11-2 | - | TGTGCCAGCAGCCCAAGGGGACCGGGAAACACCATATATTTT | CASSPRGPGNTIYF